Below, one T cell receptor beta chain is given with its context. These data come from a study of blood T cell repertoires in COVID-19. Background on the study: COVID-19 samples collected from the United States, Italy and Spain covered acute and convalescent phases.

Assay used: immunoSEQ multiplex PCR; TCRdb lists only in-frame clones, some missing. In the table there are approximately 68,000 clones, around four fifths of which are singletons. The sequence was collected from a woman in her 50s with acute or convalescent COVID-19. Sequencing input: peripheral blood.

The CDR3 protein is CAWGRVNTEAFF. DNA for the CDR3: TGTGCCTGGGGACGGGTGAACACTGAAGCTTTCTTT. The chain carries TRBV30 and TRBJ1-1; D call uncertain. Between the trimmed V and J ends, which lost 5 bases and 0 bases, there was a span of 7 bases. Germline values: CDR1 GTSNPN, CDR2 SVGIG (reference sequence). The CDR3 has 12 amino acids.